Below, 22 T cell receptor beta chains from the same sample are listed, as sequenced in a study of identical twins. TCRdb independently ran MiXCR on the 5' RACE reads; one entry per CDR3 protein. Of about 1.7 million distinct CDR3 sequences listed, roughly a third are singletons. The material sequenced was cord blood. All receptors come from a newborn girl in good health.

Ten or more counts support this clonotype. This sequence joins TRBV10-3 and TRBJ2-3; 8 nucleotides match TRBD1. The CDR3 contains 16 residues. Losses at the gene ends were 0 bases for V and 3 bases for J; bases not matched to a gene: 5. Germline V gene sequence: CDR1 ENHRY, CDR2 SYGVKD. The CDR3 DNA is TGTGCCATCAGTGAGTCCCCGACAGGGGTTACAGATACGCAGTATTTT. It encodes CAISESPTGVTDTQYF.

This chain connects TRBV20-1 to TRBJ2-1; 11 bases align to TRBD2. Germline V lookup: CDR1 DFQATT, CDR2 SNEGSKA (reference sequence). J was trimmed by 6 bases and V by 1 base; bases with no gene match: 2. This CDR3 has 14 amino acids. The CDR3 DNA follows: TGCAGTGCTAGAGCTAGCGGGAGGTCCAATGAGCAGTTCTTC. It is translated as CSARASGRSNEQFF.

This clonotype was detected only a few times. The V call is TRBV20-1, the J call TRBJ2-1, with D perhaps TRBD2 (6 bases). Per germline, CDR1 DFQATT and CDR2 SNEGSKA (reference sequence). CDR3 length equals 15 residues. With 3 bases removed from V and 2 bases from J, the gap between germline ends came to 14 bases. This chain's CDR3 is CSARGWLAPYNEQFF. The CDR3 bases are TGCAGTGCTAGGGGTTGGCTAGCGCCCTACAATGAGCAGTTCTTC.

In its sample, this clonotype was seen many times. The rearrangement links TRBV6-1 to TRBJ1-5; D possibly corresponds to TRBD1 (6 bases). V dropped 6 bases and J dropped 2 bases, with 8 bases sitting between them. There are 13 residues in the CDR3. The germline V gene has CDR1 MNHNS and CDR2 SASEGT. The CDR3 region has the DNA TGTGCCAGCAGACCAGGGGGCAATCAGCCCCAGCATTTT. It yields the protein CASRPGGNQPQHF.

This clonotype was picked up many times. The V gene is TRBV12-3 or TRBV12-4, the J gene TRBJ2-1; 10 bases line up with TRBD1. This CDR3 is 14 amino acids long. Trimming at V came to 6 bases and at J to 7 bases, leaving 6 bases not matched to a gene. The CDR3 spells CASRPTGQGNEQFF. CDR3 coding DNA: TGTGCCAGCAGGCCCACGGGACAGGGGAATGAGCAGTTCTTC.

CDR3 DNA: TGTGCCAGCAGCACGGGGGACGGTAGTTCCGAAAAACTGTTTTTT. This encodes CASSTGDGSSEKLFF. The V call is TRBV7-9, the J call TRBJ1-4; tentatively, D is TRBD1 (5 bases). The CDR3 is 15 amino acids. V was clipped by 5 bases and J by 8 bases, with 18 bases between them. CDR1 and CDR2 from the germline V gene are SEHNR and FQNEAQ (reference sequence).

This clonotype showed up just a few times. This chain's CDR3 is CASGPGHLNTEAFF. The CDR3 DNA reads as TGTGCCAGCGGGCCGGGACATCTGAACACTGAAGCTTTCTTT. The V and J genes are TRBV6-7 and TRBJ1-1, with a weak D call TRBD1 (6 bases). TRBV6-7 carries the ORF label, with uncertain function. The CDR3 consists of 14 residues. V dropped 8 bases and J dropped 0 bases, with 13 bases sitting between them.

This clonotype has a handful of counts. V is TRBV7-9 and J is TRBJ1-1; D gene unclear. Germline assignment: CDR1 SEHNR and CDR2 FQNEAQ (reference sequence). The CDR3 contains 15 residues. Trimming took off 2 bases at V and 4 bases at J, with 14 bases between the two ends. CDR3 sequence reads: CASSLRGFGSTEAFF. CDR3 coding DNA: TGTGCCAGCAGCTTACGGGGATTTGGGAGCACTGAAGCTTTCTTT.

The V call is TRBV7-9, the J call TRBJ1-4, with D unclear. CDR3 length: 17 amino acids. Per the germline V gene, CDR1 is SEHNR and CDR2 is FQNEAQ (reference sequence). The ends were cut back, 0 bases at V and 0 bases at J, with 11 bases in the middle. The CDR3 bases are TGTGCCAGCAGCTTAGCAGAGGGAGTAGCAACTAATGAAAAACTGTTTTTT. Protein: CASSLAEGVATNEKLFF.

The chain couples TRBV7-2 to TRBJ2-5; D call uncertain. The end of the DNA is better explained by TRBJ2-7, so the J call may be wrong. Germline V gene lookup returns CDR1 SGHTA and CDR2 FQGNSA. The CDR3 covers 14 residues. The DNA for the CDR3 is TGTGCCAGCAGCTTGCCCGGGCACCCCTACGAGCAGTACTTC. Its protein product is CASSLPGHPYEQYF.

The gene calls are TRBV20-1 and TRBJ2-7; no reliable D call. The germline gives CDR1 DFQATT, CDR2 SNEGSKA (reference sequence). The length of the CDR3 is 12 residues. The V end was cut by 0 bases, the J end by 9 bases, with 12 bases between. The CDR3 region is CSARDEARVQYF. CDR3 nucleotides: TGCAGTGCTAGAGATGAGGCCCGTGTGCAGTACTTC.

The chain employs TRBV24-1 and TRBJ2-2; D is possibly TRBD1 (5 bases). The CDR3 spans 14 residues. Per the germline V gene, CDR1 is KGHDR and CDR2 is SFDVKD. V was cut by 0 bases and J by 4 bases, with 5 bases left in between. The CDR3 DNA reads as TGTGCCACCAGTGATTTGGACAGCACCGGGGAGCTGTTTTTT. Its protein product is CATSDLDSTGELFF.

This sequence joins TRBV2 and TRBJ2-7; possibly TRBD2 for D (6 bases). Deletions cut 4 bases from V and 4 bases from J, with 20 bases between. The CDR3 runs 16 residues. CDR1 is SNHLY and CDR2 is FYNNEI in the germline V gene. The CDR3 nucleotides are TGTGCCAGCAGTGCCCCCCTGAGGGGCCGGGGGTACGAGCAGTACTTC. This encodes CASSAPLRGRGYEQYF.

This clonotype has a handful of counts. The chain links TRBV7-9 to TRBJ1-1; 7 positions agree with TRBD1. J was trimmed by 5 bases and V by 5 bases; bases with no gene match: 5. The CDR3 sequence is 13 residues long. Germline lookup yields CDR1 SEHNR and CDR2 FQNEAQ (reference sequence). For the CDR3, the DNA is TGTGCCAGCAGCGACGACAGGGCGACTGAAGCTTTCTTT. This sequence encodes CASSDDRATEAFF.

V and J are TRBV12-3 or TRBV12-4 and TRBJ2-1, with 13 bases that match TRBD2. Trimming at V came to 4 bases and at J to 1 base, leaving 13 bases not matched to a gene. The CDR3 loop spans 20 amino acids. In DNA, the CDR3 is TGTGCCAGCAGTTCCGGGACTAGCGGGACCCGGGCCCTTTCCTACAATGAGCAGTTCTTC. Its translation is CASSSGTSGTRALSYNEQFF.

In regard to this clonotype: A much larger clone differs from this one at a single base, so this may be a read error. The rearrangement links TRBV10-3 to TRBJ2-1; D perhaps matches TRBD2 (7 bases). Germline loops: CDR1 ENHRY, CDR2 SYGVKD. CDR3 length: 17 residues. The V end lost 0 bases, the J end lost 10 bases, and 22 bases lay between the germline ends. The CDR3 nucleotides are TGTGCCATCAGTGAGTCTGAACGGGGGGCGAGCTCCTACGAGCAGTTCTTC. It is translated as CAISESERGASSYEQFF.

This clonotype was detected many times. The chain links TRBV7-6 to TRBJ2-1; 11 positions agree with TRBD2. J was trimmed by 5 bases and V by 5 bases; bases with no gene match: 8. This CDR3 is 16 amino acids long. CDR1 and CDR2 (germline): SGHVS, FNYEAQ. CDR3 amino acids: CASSLYLAGGNNEQFF. The CDR3 DNA reads as TGTGCCAGCAGCCTTTATCTAGCGGGGGGTAACAATGAGCAGTTCTTC.

The J gene is TRBJ2-7, the V gene TRBV4-1, with 7 bases matching TRBD2. After removal of 4 bases from V and 4 bases from J, the junction contained 16 bases not matched to a gene. In germline, CDR1 is MGHRA, CDR2 YSYEKL. This CDR3 has 17 amino acids. The CDR3 DNA reads TGCGCCAGCAGCCGCCTCGAAGGGAGGGCCAGTGGGTACGAGCAGTACTTC. Translated: CASSRLEGRASGYEQYF.

This clonotype was observed a few times. V gene TRBV21-1 combines with J gene TRBJ2-1; TRBD1, the table's D call, lacks a check against the DNA. TRBV21-1 is flagged as a pseudogene. CDR3 length equals 20 residues. The CDR3 bases are TGTGCCAGCAGCGACCAGGGGTACTGGTCCAAGCCCGGGAACTACAATGAGCAGTTCTTC. This codes for CASSDQGYWSKPGNYNEQFF.

The chain joins TRBV4-2 to TRBJ2-1; TRBD2 matches at 8 bases. The CDR3 loop spans 17 amino acids. V lost 4 bases, J lost 0 bases, and 8 bases stayed unmatched. The germline V gene encodes CDR1 LGHNA and CDR2 YNFKEQ. The CDR3 coding sequence is TGTGCCAGCAGCCGGACACGGAGCGGGAGCTCCTACAATGAGCAGTTCTTC. The encoded protein is CASSRTRSGSSYNEQFF.

This clonotype has a handful of counts. V and J are TRBV6-2 or TRBV6-3 and TRBJ2-5; 12 bases match TRBD2. Germline V CDR1 and CDR2: MNHEY, SVGEGT. The trim removed 7 bases at V and 0 bases at J, leaving 9 bases unmatched. The CDR3 is 17 amino acids. CDR3 residues: CASTGRTSGMYQETQYF. The CDR3 coding sequence is TGTGCCAGCACGGGCAGGACTAGCGGGATGTACCAAGAGACCCAGTACTTC.

The chain joins TRBV7-2 to TRBJ2-7, with D perhaps assigned TRBD1 or TRBD2 (5 bases each). The germline V and J ends were trimmed by 2 bases and 5 bases, with 19 bases remaining between them. The CDR3 is 16 amino acids. Germline V CDR1 and CDR2: SGHTA, FQGNSA. The CDR3 DNA is TGTGCCAGCAGCTTATCCTACGGGGCTAGCACCCACGAGCAGTACTTC. As protein: CASSLSYGASTHEQYF. Full variable domain (missing parts from reference TRBV7-2 and TRBJ2-7): GAGVSQSPSNKVTEKGKDVELRCDPISGHTALYWYRQSLGQGLEFLIYFQGNSAPDKSGLPSDRFSAERTGGSVSTLTIQRTQQEDSAVYLCASSLSYGASTHEQYFGPGTRLTVT.